These 6 T cell receptor beta chains share one sample of origin, sequenced in a study of blood T cell repertoires in COVID-19. The method was immunoSEQ multiplex PCR; TCRdb's version includes in-frame clones alone and lacks a portion of them. This sample has 360,000 or so clones, with around nine tenths found just once. What was sequenced was PBMCs or T cells enriched from blood (not recorded which). The receptors originated from a woman younger than 45 who had been exposed to COVID-19.

The chain is built from TRBV20-1 and TRBJ1-1, with unresolved D. Between the trimmed V and J ends, which lost 3 bases and 2 bases, there was a span of 10 bases. The germline gives CDR1 DFQATT, CDR2 SNEGSKA (reference sequence). This CDR3 comprises 13 residues. CDR3 loop: CSASSNVNTEAFF. For the CDR3, the DNA is TGCAGTGCTAGTTCTAACGTAAACACTGAAGCTTTCTTT.

This clone has a single count. The chain is built from TRBV3-1 (or the pseudogene TRBV3-2) and TRBJ2-1; 9 nucleotides agree with TRBD2. This CDR3 region has 16 residues. J was trimmed by 2 bases and V by 3 bases; bases with no gene match: 5. Looked up from germline, CDR1 is LGHDT and CDR2 is YNNKEL (reference sequence). CDR3 region: CASSHSSGRPYNEQFF. CDR3 nucleotide sequence: TGTGCCAGCAGCCATTCGAGCGGGAGGCCCTACAATGAGCAGTTCTTC.

The rearrangement links TRBV7-2 to TRBJ2-5, with no clear D. Trimming removed 2 bases from V and 4 bases from J, with 8 bases in between. This CDR3 has 13 residues. CDR1 and CDR2 (germline): SGHTA, FQGNSA. In nucleotides, the CDR3 is TGTGCCAGCAGCTTATTTAGAGGAGAGACCCAGTACTTC. It codes for CASSLFRGETQYF.

The genes are TRBV19 and TRBJ1-4, with D perhaps matching TRBD1 (6 bases). This CDR3 is 14 amino acids long. Germline V gives CDR1 LNHDA, CDR2 SQIVND (reference sequence). V was pared by 3 bases and J by 3 bases, with 8 bases between. CDR3 sequence (DNA): TGTGCCAGTAGTATCCAGGGGCCTAATGAAAAACTGTTTTTT. It yields the protein CASSIQGPNEKLFF.

This clone has a single count. This chain links TRBV7-6 with TRBJ2-2; 9 bases agree with TRBD1. This CDR3 comprises 15 residues. CDR1 is SGHVS, CDR2 FNYEAQ, per germline. Trimming at V came to 5 bases and at J to 4 bases, leaving 5 bases not matched to a gene. CDR3: CASSPTTGGTGELFF. The CDR3, as DNA: TGTGCCAGCAGCCCAACGACAGGGGGCACCGGGGAGCTGTTTTTT. The entire variable domain, with the rest obtained from reference TRBV7-6 and TRBJ2-2, is as follows: GAGVSQSPRYKVTKRGQDVALRCDPISGHVSLYWYRQALGQGPEFLTYFNYEAQQDKSGLPNDRFSAERPEGSISTLTIQRTEQRDSAMYRCASSPTTGGTGELFFGEGSRLTVL.

The chain is built from TRBV6-5 and TRBJ2-5; 12 bases agree with TRBD2. Trimming cost V 6 bases and J 5 bases; bases outside gene matches: 7. CDR1 and CDR2 from the germline V gene are MNHEY and SVGAGI. The CDR3 covers 15 residues. For the CDR3, the DNA is TGTGCCAGCAGCCGACTAGCGGGAGTCTATGAGACCCAGTACTTC. This gives the protein CASSRLAGVYETQYF.